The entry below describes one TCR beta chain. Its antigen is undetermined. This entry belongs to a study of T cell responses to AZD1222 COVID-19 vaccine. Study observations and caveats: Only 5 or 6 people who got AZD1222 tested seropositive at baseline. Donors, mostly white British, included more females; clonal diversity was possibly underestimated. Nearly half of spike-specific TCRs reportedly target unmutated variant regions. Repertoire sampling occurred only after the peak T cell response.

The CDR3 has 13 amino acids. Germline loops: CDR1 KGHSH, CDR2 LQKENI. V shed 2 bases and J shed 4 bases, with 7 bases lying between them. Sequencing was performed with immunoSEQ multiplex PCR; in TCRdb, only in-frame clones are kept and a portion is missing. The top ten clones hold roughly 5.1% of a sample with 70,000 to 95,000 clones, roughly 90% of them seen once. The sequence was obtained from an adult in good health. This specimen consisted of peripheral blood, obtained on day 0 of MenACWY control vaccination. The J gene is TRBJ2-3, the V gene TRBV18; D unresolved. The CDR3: CASSPEEADTQYF. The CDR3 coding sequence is TGTGCCAGCTCACCAGAGGAAGCAGATACGCAGTATTTT.